Given below is one T cell receptor (beta chain) in context. This clonotype has only one observation. Its target antigen remains unknown. There are no base qualities to consult, and no much larger clone falls within one base. Single-read evidence is weak. This sample stems from a study of Graves' ophthalmopathy and Graves' hyperthyroidism (dated by TCRdb to the late 2010s). Regarding the study in general: Hyperthyroidism was defined as stable when no progression to ophthalmopathy occurred within 18 months of follow-up. To tell Graves' ophthalmopathy apart from Graves' hyperthyroidism, and to predict which patients would progress to ophthalmopathy, the study relied on TCR beta repertoire signatures. In total, approximately 130 blood samples were TCR-sequenced: 43 ophthalmopathy, some 75 hyperthyroidism and some 17 hyperthyroidism-to-ophthalmopathy patients. To explore V-J signatures that distinguish ophthalmopathy from hyperthyroidism, a discovery set of about a hundred patients was enrolled, made up of 43 with ophthalmopathy and some 56 with stable hyperthyroidism. An independent validation cohort was composed of some 19 hyperthyroidism patients and about 17 patients who later progressed from hyperthyroidism to ophthalmopathy. In over 5 hyperthyroidism patients, the T-cell repertoire of thyroid tissue was compared with the T-cell repertoire of blood. Once sampling was done, hyperthyroidism patients were given methimazole at a starting dose of 30 mg daily, while ophthalmopathy patients were given high-dose intravenous methylprednisolone.

Here is what the overall study found, with its caveats: In cross-validation, the 13-signature model distinguished ophthalmopathy from stable hyperthyroidism with approximately 88% sensitivity and around 81% specificity, and in the test set the corresponding values were approximately 80% and 75%. In validation, the model predicted ophthalmopathy progression with nearly 71% sensitivity and less than 80% specificity; 12 predicted patients were CT-confirmed with GO in a median of about 6.2 months. Sample size was not predetermined statistically, and investigators were not blinded to group allocation. Most of the expanded thyroid clonotypes with a frequency above 0.001 were also detected in blood, and it was suggested that the thyroid immune response may be reflected by blood repertoires.

V drops 4 bases and J drops 0 bases, leaving 13 bases in between. The CDR3 runs 15 amino acids, cysteine and phenylalanine included. Kept here is only the CDR3 DNA, which spans 45 bases and is read in frame from base 1. From a lookup of the germline V gene, CDR1 and CDR2 are SGHVS and FNYEAQ. Hyperthyroidism patients were newly diagnosed, were aged 18 to 65 years, and had a disease duration under 2 months. Anyone with other autoimmune diseases, uncontrolled infections, pregnancy or lactation was excluded from the study. Clinical symptoms, serum thyroxine, TRAb, thyroid ultrasound and orbital computed tomography were used for diagnosis. Total RNA was extracted with Trizol reagent and quality-checked on an Agilent 2100 Bioanalyzer. For repertoire sequencing, TCR beta CDR3 regions were amplified from RNA transcripts. HTBI primers and the Qiagen OneStep RT-PCR kit were used in a first-round RT-PCR, which was followed by a second-round multiplex PCR, size selection and purification. Libraries were sequenced on an Illumina HiSeq2000 using paired-end 100 bp reads. The original pipeline was this. Reads were processed with SOAPnuke, discarding reads with adapters, uncalled bases, mean Phred below 15, or no exact constant-primer or identifier match. COPE v1.2.5 was used to merge high-quality paired reads. Each unique nucleotide sequence was treated as a clonotype, and MiTCR v1.1 was used to align the clonotypes to the IMGT TRB V, D and J references. The analysis was limited to V-J combinations with a frequency above 0.0001, which together covered approximately 99% of repertoires. For each V-J combination, a TCR clonal expansion and chaos score was defined as the ratio of F50 clonal expansion to chaos observed in the TCRdist matrix. Welch's t-statistics and random forest were used to narrow the features down to more than 10 V-J combinations, which were then fed into a naive Bayes classifier. The Morisita-Horn index was used to measure how similar the thyroid and blood repertoires were. TCRdb reworked the public reads: Q25 trimming with fastp, MiXCR clone assembly, productive beta chains retained. When rows share a CDR3 protein, they turn into one entry using the most common DNA and genes. These V and J calls derive from TCRdb rather than the authors' analysis. The sample table contains roughly 600,000 distinct CDR3 sequences; only one count was recorded for roughly 39% of them. Around 4.6% of the sample comes from the top ten.

The source of this sequence is an adult man with Graves' hyperthyroidism. This chain is built from TRBV7-6 and TRBJ2-7, and possibly TRBD2, on 6 matching bases. The specimen was peripheral blood or thyroid tissue (not recorded which). In nucleotide form, the sequence is TGTGCCAGCAGCTCCCCAGGCGGGACCTCCTACGAGCAGTACTTC. Its product reads: CASSSPGGTSYEQYF.